This T cell receptor (beta chain) was captured in a study of blood T cell repertoires in COVID-19. V shed 8 bases and J 1 base; nucleotides not matched to a gene: 5. Germline-derived CDR1 and CDR2 are LGHNT and FRNRAP. This CDR3 is built from 14 residues. Seattle participants joined during active infection and were tracked over time. Measured with immunoSEQ multiplex PCR; TCRdb has only the in-frame clones, and not every one. The sample includes about 180,000 clones, roughly 88% of them seen just once. This receptor was obtained from a woman aged 40 to 50 with COVID-19, enrolled during active disease. The sample was peripheral blood. The V call is TRBV12-5, the J call TRBJ2-1, with 7 bases aligning to TRBD2. For the CDR3, the DNA is TGTGCTAGTCGGGGGGACGTTTCCTACAATGAGCAGTTCTTC. Translating gives CASRGDVSYNEQFF. Drawing the rest from reference TRBV12-5 and TRBJ2-1, the complete variable domain is DARVTQTPRHKVTEMGQEVTMRCQPILGHNTVFWYRQTMMQGLELLAYFRNRAPLDDSGMPKDRFSAEMPDATLATLKIQPSEPRDSAVYFCASRGDVSYNEQFFGPGTRLTVL.